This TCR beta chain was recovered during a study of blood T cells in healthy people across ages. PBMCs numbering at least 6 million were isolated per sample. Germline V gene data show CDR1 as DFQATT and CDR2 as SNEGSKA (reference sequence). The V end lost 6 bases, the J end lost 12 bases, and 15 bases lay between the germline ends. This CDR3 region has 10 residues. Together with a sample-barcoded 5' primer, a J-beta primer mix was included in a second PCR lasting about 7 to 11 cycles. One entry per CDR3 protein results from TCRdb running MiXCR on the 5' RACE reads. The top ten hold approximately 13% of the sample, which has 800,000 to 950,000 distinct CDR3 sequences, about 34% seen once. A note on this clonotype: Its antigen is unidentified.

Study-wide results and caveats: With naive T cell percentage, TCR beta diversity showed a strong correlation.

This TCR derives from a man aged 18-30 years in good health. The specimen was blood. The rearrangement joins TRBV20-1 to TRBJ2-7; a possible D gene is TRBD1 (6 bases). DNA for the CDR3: TGCAGTGCCCACGGAACAGGGCTGTACTTC. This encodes CSAHGTGLYF.